The 20 T cell receptor beta chains below come from one sample, sequenced in a study of blood T cell repertoires in COVID-19. Clones were sequenced by immunoSEQ multiplex PCR, and TCRdb holds only the in-frame ones, with some missing. The repertoire has a few hundred thousand clones, about nine tenths of them found once; the top ten carry about 10%. Specimen: PBMCs or T cells enriched from blood (not recorded which). These receptors all stem from a woman aged 18-29 years who had recovered from COVID-19.

The V and J genes are TRBV28 and TRBJ1-2; 7 nucleotides agree with TRBD1. Germline CDR1 reads MDHEN; CDR2 reads SYDVKM. The junction had 7 bases not matched to a gene; V was cut back by 5 bases and J by 4 bases. The CDR3 has 14 residues. CDR3 sequence (DNA): TGTGCCAGCAGTGTGGGACAGCGAGGCTATGGCTACACCTTC. It specifies CASSVGQRGYGYTF.

In this sample, this clone turned up once. The chain carries TRBV4-1 and TRBJ1-4, with D unclear. The CDR3 runs to 17 residues. Germline V gene lookup returns CDR1 MGHRA and CDR2 YSYEKL. V was clipped by 0 bases and J by 0 bases, with 11 bases between them. This CDR3 is CASSQEGAGSTNEKLFF. CDR3 nucleotide sequence: TGCGCCAGCAGCCAAGAAGGTGCGGGCTCAACTAATGAAAAACTGTTTTTT.

This clone was counted only a few times. The V gene is TRBV2, the J gene TRBJ1-1; 8 nucleotides agree with TRBD1. CDR3 length equals 14 residues. The germline V gene has CDR1 SNHLY and CDR2 FYNNEI. Losses at the gene ends were 7 bases for V and 1 base for J; bases not matched to a gene: 5. In DNA form, the CDR3 reads TGTGCCAGCACCGGGACAGGCTGGAACACTGAAGCTTTCTTT. It codes for CASTGTGWNTEAFF.

This clone was observed a single time. This chain joins TRBV3-1 (or the pseudogene TRBV3-2) and TRBJ2-5; 9 nucleotides agree with TRBD2. The CDR3 consists of 15 residues. CDR1 is LGHDT and CDR2 is YNNKEL in the germline V gene (reference sequence). J lost 2 bases, V lost 2 bases, and 3 bases had no gene match. The CDR3 nucleotides read TGTGCCAGCAGCCAAATAGCGGGGGCACAAGAGACCCAGTACTTC. Translated: CASSQIAGAQETQYF.

This clone has more than one count but fewer than ten. This specimen includes other DNA sequences encoding the same CDR3. This rearrangement joins TRBV27 to TRBJ2-7, with D perhaps matching TRBD1 (5 bases). The length of the CDR3 is 17 residues. Germline CDR1 is MNHEY and CDR2 is SMNVEV (reference sequence). The V end lost 3 bases, the J end lost 4 bases, and 22 bases lay between the germline ends. This CDR3 is CASSFSLRTTEVYEQYF. In DNA, the CDR3 is TGTGCCAGCAGTTTTTCACTACGCACGACAGAAGTTTACGAGCAGTACTTC.

Written as DNA, the CDR3 is TGTGCCAGCAGCGTGACTCGAGGAACGGCTGGGGCCAACGTCCTGACTTTC. It yields the protein CASSVTRGTAGANVLTF. The chain recombines TRBV7-9 with TRBJ2-6; D unclear. The CDR3 runs 17 residues. Deletions cut 5 bases from V and 2 bases from J, with 16 bases between. CDR1 SEHNR and CDR2 FQNEAQ come from the germline V gene (reference sequence).

The chain is built from TRBV10-1 and TRBJ1-5, with D tentatively TRBD1 (5 bases). The CDR3 consists of 13 residues. Germline lookup yields CDR1 WNHNN and CDR2 SYGVQD (reference sequence). V was cut by 5 bases and J by 5 bases, with 10 bases left in between. In nucleotides, the CDR3 is TGCGCCAGCAGTCTTGACAGTTATCAGCCCCAGCATTTT. Protein: CASSLDSYQPQHF.

The chain joins TRBV3-1 (or the pseudogene TRBV3-2) to TRBJ1-1; 7 bases align to TRBD1. The CDR3 consists of 14 residues. Germline V gene sequence: CDR1 LGHDT, CDR2 YNNKEL (reference sequence). V trimming: 1 base; J trimming: 7 bases; junction bases outside the gene matches: 6. CDR3 region: CASSQVRGPDEAFF. Written as DNA, the CDR3 is TGTGCCAGCAGCCAAGTAAGGGGGCCTGATGAAGCTTTCTTT.

This chain joins TRBV3-1 (or the pseudogene TRBV3-2) and TRBJ1-1; a possible D gene is TRBD1 (6 bases). There are 15 residues in the CDR3. Germline values: CDR1 LGHDT, CDR2 YNNKEL (reference sequence). Trimming took 4 bases from V and 6 from J, leaving 18 bases between them. The CDR3 protein is CASSRVRGAGAEAFF. As DNA, the CDR3 is TGTGCCAGCAGCCGCGTCCGGGGGGCCGGGGCTGAAGCTTTCTTT.

The chain joins TRBV3-1 (or the pseudogene TRBV3-2) to TRBJ1-2; 8 bases fit TRBD1. CDR3 size: 13 residues. After removal of 4 bases from V and 8 bases from J, the junction contained 6 bases not matched to a gene. Germline lookup yields CDR1 LGHDT and CDR2 YNNKEL (reference sequence). The CDR3 sequence: CASSLTGVEGYTF. The DNA of the CDR3 is TGTGCCAGCAGCCTGACAGGGGTAGAAGGCTACACCTTC.

The rearrangement links TRBV5-5 to TRBJ2-2; perhaps TRBD2 as D (6 bases). The germline V gene encodes CDR1 SGHKS and CDR2 YYEKEE (reference sequence). The CDR3 is 17 residues long. Trimming removed 2 bases at V and 3 bases at J, with 17 bases between. CDR3 amino acids: CASSFPREVLYTGELFF. CDR3 nucleotide sequence: TGTGCCAGCAGCTTCCCCAGGGAGGTACTGTACACCGGGGAGCTGTTTTTT.

V is TRBV9 and J is TRBJ1-2; D is perhaps TRBD1 (5 bases). The CDR3 covers 17 residues. Germline V gene data show CDR1 as SGDLS and CDR2 as YYNGEE. V lost 0 bases and J lost 4, with 19 bases in between. The CDR3 DNA reads as TGTGCCAGCAGCGTAGAGGCCCGGGCGGGGCAACTCTATGGCTACACCTTC. Amino acid sequence: CASSVEARAGQLYGYTF. Full variable domain (missing parts from reference TRBV9 and TRBJ1-2): DSGVTQTPKHLITATGQRVTLRCSPRSGDLSVYWYQQSLDQGLQFLIQYYNGEERAKGNILERFSAQQFPDLHSELNLSSLELGDSALYFCASSVEARAGQLYGYTFGSGTRLTVV.

This clone was counted once. This chain links TRBV20-1 with TRBJ2-7, with D tentatively TRBD1 (6 bases). Germline V gene sequence: CDR1 DFQATT, CDR2 SNEGSKA (reference sequence). The CDR3 extends over 14 amino acids. V lost 3 bases, J lost 2 bases, and 14 bases lay in between. The CDR3 DNA sequence: TGCAGTGCTAGTACAGGGCGGGCAACCTACGAGCAGTACTTC. Residues: CSASTGRATYEQYF.

This chain joins TRBV6-4 and TRBJ2-1; 8 bases are a match to TRBD2. The CDR3 sequence is 15 residues long. Germline loops: CDR1 MRHNA, CDR2 SNTAGT. The junction had 6 bases not matched to a gene; V was cut back by 4 bases and J by 4 bases. CDR3 sequence (DNA): TGTGCCAGCAGTGTTGGTAGCGGGAATTACAATGAGCAGTTCTTC. Translated: CASSVGSGNYNEQFF.

This clone was seen only once. The chain recombines TRBV5-1 with TRBJ2-7, with a possible D match to TRBD1 (6 bases). V lost 4 bases, J lost 1 base, and 12 bases lay in between. The CDR3 runs to 14 residues. Germline V gene data show CDR1 as SGHRS and CDR2 as YFSETQ. The CDR3 DNA reads as TGCGCCAGCAGCGGTATTCAGGGGTCCTACGAGCAGTACTTC. Translating it yields CASSGIQGSYEQYF.

The chain carries TRBV19 and TRBJ1-1; D not resolved. Trimming took off 1 base at V and 5 bases at J, with 11 bases between the two ends. This CDR3 is 14 amino acids long. The germline CDR1 and CDR2 sequences are LNHDA and SQIVND (reference sequence). The CDR3 sequence is CASSIGQAGTEAFF. CDR3 sequence (DNA): TGTGCCAGTAGTATAGGCCAGGCTGGGACTGAAGCTTTCTTT.

The J gene is TRBJ1-6, the V gene TRBV10-2; 10 bases are shared with TRBD1. This CDR3 is 15 amino acids long. Germline V gene lookup returns CDR1 WSHSY and CDR2 SAAADI. The V gene end was trimmed by 4 bases and the J gene end by 7 bases; junction bases not matched to a gene: 4. CDR3 bases: TGCGCCAGCAGTGGACAGGGGGCTCGGAATTCACCCCTCCACTTT. It is translated as CASSGQGARNSPLHF.

This clone was detected once. The chain is built from TRBV3-1 (or the pseudogene TRBV3-2) and TRBJ1-4; unclear D gene. The ends were cut back, 2 bases at V and 0 bases at J, with 7 bases in the middle. Per germline, CDR1 LGHDT and CDR2 YNNKEL (reference sequence). CDR3 size: 15 residues. The CDR3 DNA sequence: TGTGCCAGCAGCCAACTGGGCTCAACTAATGAAAAACTGTTTTTT. Residues: CASSQLGSTNEKLFF.

The V call is TRBV6-5, the J call TRBJ2-1; the match to TRBD2 covers 9 bases. Germline CDR1 is MNHEY and CDR2 is SVGAGI. The CDR3 sequence is 13 residues long. V shed 9 bases and J 5 bases; nucleotides not matched to a gene: 5. The CDR3 reads CASSGSNDNEQFF. As DNA, the CDR3 is TGTGCCAGTAGCGGGAGTAACGACAATGAGCAGTTCTTC.

V is TRBV5-1 and J is TRBJ2-7; TRBD2 might be the D (6 bases). This CDR3 comprises 14 residues. V lost 2 bases, J lost 4 bases, and 13 bases lay in between. CDR1 is SGHRS, CDR2 YFSETQ, per germline. The CDR3, as DNA: TGCGCCAGCAGCTTCGGAGGGATCGCGTACGAGCAGTACTTC. This codes for CASSFGGIAYEQYF.